The 4 T cell receptor beta chains reported below all come from one sample, sequenced in a study of T cell responses to AZD1222 COVID-19 vaccine. Profiled with immunoSEQ multiplex PCR; TCRdb holds only in-frame clones, not every one. The top ten hold more than 1.3% of the sample, which has about 84,000 clones, around nine tenths seen once. The sequencing here drew on peripheral blood, taken on day 0 of AZD1222 vaccination. These receptors all stem from an adult in good health.

This clone has only a few counts. The chain employs TRBV7-2 and TRBJ1-2, with no clear D. CDR1 SGHTA and CDR2 FQGNSA come from the germline V gene. This CDR3 spans 12 amino acids. V was pared by 0 bases and J by 8 bases, with 7 bases between. CDR3 DNA sequence: TGTGCCAGCAGCTTAGCCTCGAGGGGCTACACCTTC. It yields the protein CASSLASRGYTF.

The chain joins TRBV5-5 to TRBJ1-5, with a possible D match to TRBD1 (5 bases). V was shortened by 4 bases and J by 3 bases, with 11 bases between the two germline ends. Germline V gives CDR1 SGHKS, CDR2 YYEKEE (reference sequence). The CDR3 length is 14 residues. The CDR3 sequence: CASSPGLSNQPQHF. The DNA of the CDR3 is TGTGCCAGCAGCCCAGGGCTCTCCAATCAGCCCCAGCATTTT. Full variable domain (missing parts from reference TRBV5-5 and TRBJ1-5): DAGVTQSPTHLIKTRGQQVTLRCSPISGHKSVSWYQQVLGQGPQFIFQYYEKEERGRGNFPDRFSARQFPNYSSELNVNALLLGDSALYLCASSPGLSNQPQHFGDGTRLSIL.

This sequence joins TRBV6-6 and TRBJ2-1; 10 bases map to TRBD1. From germline, CDR1 is MNHNY and CDR2 SVGAGI (reference sequence). V was pared by 7 bases and J by 3 bases, with 6 bases of the junction left unmatched. This CDR3 has 15 amino acids. CDR3 in amino acids: CASNTGQGVYNEQFF. The CDR3 region has the DNA TGTGCCAGCAACACCGGACAGGGGGTCTACAATGAGCAGTTCTTC.

The chain is built from TRBV7-2 and TRBJ2-7, with D perhaps assigned TRBD1 or TRBD2 (5 bases each). Germline V gives CDR1 SGHTA, CDR2 FQGNSA. The CDR3 is 14 amino acids. Trimming shortened V by 5 bases and J by 11 bases, and 22 bases separated the two germline ends. The CDR3 is CASSPGRDAPKKYF. In DNA, the CDR3 is TGTGCCAGCAGCCCGGGCCGGGACGCCCCTAAAAAGTACTTC.